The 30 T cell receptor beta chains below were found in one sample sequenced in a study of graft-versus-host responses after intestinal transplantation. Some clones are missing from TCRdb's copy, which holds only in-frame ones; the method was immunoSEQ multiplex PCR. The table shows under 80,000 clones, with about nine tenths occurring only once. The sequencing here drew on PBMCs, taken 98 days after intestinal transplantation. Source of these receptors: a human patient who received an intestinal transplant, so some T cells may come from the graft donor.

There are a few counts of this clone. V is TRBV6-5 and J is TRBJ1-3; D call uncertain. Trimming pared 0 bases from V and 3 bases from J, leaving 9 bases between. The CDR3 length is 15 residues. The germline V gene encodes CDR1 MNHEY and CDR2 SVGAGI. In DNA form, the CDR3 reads TGTGCCAGCAGTTACTCCTGGGGTCGTGGAAACACCATATATTTT. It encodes CASSYSWGRGNTIYF.

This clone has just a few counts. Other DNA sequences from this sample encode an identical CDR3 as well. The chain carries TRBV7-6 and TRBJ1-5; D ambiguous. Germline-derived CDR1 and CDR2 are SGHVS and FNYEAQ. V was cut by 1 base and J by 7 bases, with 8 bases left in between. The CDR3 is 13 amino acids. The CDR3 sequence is CASSLGPGQPQHF. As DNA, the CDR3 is TGTGCCAGCAGCTTAGGGCCCGGACAGCCCCAGCATTTT.

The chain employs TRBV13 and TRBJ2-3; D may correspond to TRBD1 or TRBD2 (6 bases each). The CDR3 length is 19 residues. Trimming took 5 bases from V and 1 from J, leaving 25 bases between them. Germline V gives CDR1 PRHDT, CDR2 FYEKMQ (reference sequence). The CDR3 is CASSAWGTSGGLRTDTQYF. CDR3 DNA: TGTGCCAGCAGCGCGTGGGGGACGTCCGGGGGCCTCCGCACAGATACGCAGTATTTT.

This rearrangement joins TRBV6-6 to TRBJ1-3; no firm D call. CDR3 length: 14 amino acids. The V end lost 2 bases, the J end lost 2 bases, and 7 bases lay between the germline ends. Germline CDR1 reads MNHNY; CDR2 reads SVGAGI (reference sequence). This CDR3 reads CASSYEKAGNTIYF. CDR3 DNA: TGTGCCAGCAGTTACGAGAAAGCTGGAAACACCATATATTTT.

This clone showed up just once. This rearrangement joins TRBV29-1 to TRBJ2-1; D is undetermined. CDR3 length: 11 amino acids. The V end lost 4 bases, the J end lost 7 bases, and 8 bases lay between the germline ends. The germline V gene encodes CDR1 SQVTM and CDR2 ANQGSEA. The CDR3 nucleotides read TGCAGCGTTGCTTGGAGTAATGAGCAGTTCTTC. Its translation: CSVAWSNEQFF.

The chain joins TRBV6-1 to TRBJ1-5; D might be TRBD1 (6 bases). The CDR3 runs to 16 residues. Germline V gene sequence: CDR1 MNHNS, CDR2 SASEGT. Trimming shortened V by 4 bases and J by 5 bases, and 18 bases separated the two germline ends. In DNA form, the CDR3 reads TGTGCCAGCAGTGGTCTCAGGGGCACCCTATATCAGCCCCAGCATTTT. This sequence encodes CASSGLRGTLYQPQHF.

Written as DNA, the CDR3 is TGTGCCAGTAGGTGGACAGGGAAAGATTCACCCCTCCACTTT. This gives the protein CASRWTGKDSPLHF. The rearrangement uses TRBV19 and TRBJ1-6; TRBD1 matches 8 bases. The length of the CDR3 is 14 residues. V was clipped by 6 bases and J by 8 bases; unmatched bases: 6. Germline V gene sequence: CDR1 LNHDA, CDR2 SQIVND (reference sequence).

In DNA form, the CDR3 reads TGTGCCAGCAGCACCAGGGTATTTGGGCGTGATCAGCCCCAGCATTTT. This encodes CASSTRVFGRDQPQHF. The rearrangement joins TRBV5-6 to TRBJ1-5; tentatively, D is TRBD1 (5 bases). Germline assignment: CDR1 SGHDT and CDR2 YYEEEE. V lost 4 bases, J lost 5 bases, and 19 bases lay in between. CDR3 length: 16 residues.

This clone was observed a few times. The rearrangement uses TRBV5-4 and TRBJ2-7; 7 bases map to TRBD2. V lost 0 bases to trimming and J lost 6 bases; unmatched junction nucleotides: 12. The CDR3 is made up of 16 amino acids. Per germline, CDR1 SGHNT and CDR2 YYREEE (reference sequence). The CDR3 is CASSLGRDYRSLEQYF. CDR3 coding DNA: TGTGCCAGCAGCTTGGGACGGGACTACCGCTCCCTCGAGCAGTACTTC.

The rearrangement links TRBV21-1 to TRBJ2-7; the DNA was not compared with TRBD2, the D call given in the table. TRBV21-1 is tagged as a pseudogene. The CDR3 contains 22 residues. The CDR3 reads CASTNASDPERTSGMRGGEQYF. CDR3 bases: TGTGCCAGCACCAACGCCTCAGACCCGGAGAGGACTAGCGGAATGCGGGGCGGCGAGCAGTACTTC.

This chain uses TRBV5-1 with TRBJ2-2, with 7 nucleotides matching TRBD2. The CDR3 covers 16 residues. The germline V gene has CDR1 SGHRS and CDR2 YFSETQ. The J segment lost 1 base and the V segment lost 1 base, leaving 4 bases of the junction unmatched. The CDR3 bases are TGCGCCAGCAGCTTGCTAGCGGTTAGGAACACCGGGGAGCTGTTTTTT. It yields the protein CASSLLAVRNTGELFF.

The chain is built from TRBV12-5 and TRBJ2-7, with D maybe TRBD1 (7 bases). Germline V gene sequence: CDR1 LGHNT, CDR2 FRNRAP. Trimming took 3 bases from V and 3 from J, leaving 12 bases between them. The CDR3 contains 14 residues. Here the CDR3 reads CASGFGQGGYEQYF. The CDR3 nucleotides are TGTGCTAGTGGTTTCGGGCAGGGGGGCTACGAGCAGTACTTC.

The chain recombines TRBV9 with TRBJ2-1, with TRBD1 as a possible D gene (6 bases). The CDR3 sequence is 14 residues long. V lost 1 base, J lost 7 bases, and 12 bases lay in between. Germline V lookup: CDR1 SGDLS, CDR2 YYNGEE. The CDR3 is CASSVRTVTNEQFF. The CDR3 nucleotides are TGTGCCAGCAGCGTAAGGACAGTCACTAATGAGCAGTTCTTC.

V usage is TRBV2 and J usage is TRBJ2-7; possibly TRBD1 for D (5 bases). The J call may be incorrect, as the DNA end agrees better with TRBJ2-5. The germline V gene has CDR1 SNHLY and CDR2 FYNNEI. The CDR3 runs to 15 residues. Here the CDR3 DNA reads TGTGCCAGCAGTGAAAGGAAGGGGAACCAAGAGACCCAGTACTTC. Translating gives CASSERKGNQETQYF.

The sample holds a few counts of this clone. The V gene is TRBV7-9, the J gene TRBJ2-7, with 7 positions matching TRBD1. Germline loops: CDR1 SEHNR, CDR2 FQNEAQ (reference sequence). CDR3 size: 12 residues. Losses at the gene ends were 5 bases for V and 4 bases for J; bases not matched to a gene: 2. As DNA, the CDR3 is TGTGCCAGCAGCAAGGGACAGTACGAGCAGTACTTC. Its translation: CASSKGQYEQYF.

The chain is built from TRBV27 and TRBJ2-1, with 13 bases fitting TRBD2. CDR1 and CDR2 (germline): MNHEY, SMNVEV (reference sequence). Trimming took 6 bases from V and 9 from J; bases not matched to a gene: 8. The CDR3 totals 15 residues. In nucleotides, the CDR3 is TGTGCCAGCAGGGAACTAGCGGGAGGGCCAAGTGAGCAGTTCTTC. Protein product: CASRELAGGPSEQFF.

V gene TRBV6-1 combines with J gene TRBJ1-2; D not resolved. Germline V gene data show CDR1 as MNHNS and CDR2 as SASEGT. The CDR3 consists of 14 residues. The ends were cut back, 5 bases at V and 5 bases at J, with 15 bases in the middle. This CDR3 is CASSTPAAAYGYTF. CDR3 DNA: TGTGCCAGCAGTACCCCCGCAGCTGCATATGGCTACACCTTC.

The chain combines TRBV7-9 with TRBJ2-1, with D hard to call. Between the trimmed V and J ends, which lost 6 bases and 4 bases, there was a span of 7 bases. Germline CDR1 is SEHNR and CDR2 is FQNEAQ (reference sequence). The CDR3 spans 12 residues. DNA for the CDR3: TGTGCCAGCAGTTTGGTATACAATGAGCAGTTCTTC. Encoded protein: CASSLVYNEQFF.

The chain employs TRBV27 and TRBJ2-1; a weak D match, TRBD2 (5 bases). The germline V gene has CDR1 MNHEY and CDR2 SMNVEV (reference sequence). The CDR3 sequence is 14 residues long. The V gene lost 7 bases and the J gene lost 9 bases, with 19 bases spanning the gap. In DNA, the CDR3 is TGTGCCAGCACTACGAAATATAAGGCGGGTGAGCAGTTCTTC. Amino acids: CASTTKYKAGEQFF.

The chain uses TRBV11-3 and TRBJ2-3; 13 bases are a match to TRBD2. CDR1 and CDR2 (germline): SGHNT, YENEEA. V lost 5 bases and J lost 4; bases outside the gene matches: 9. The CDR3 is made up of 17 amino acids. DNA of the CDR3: TGTGCCAGCAGCATCGAACTAGCGGGAGGGCCCTCAGATACGCAGTATTTT. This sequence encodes CASSIELAGGPSDTQYF.

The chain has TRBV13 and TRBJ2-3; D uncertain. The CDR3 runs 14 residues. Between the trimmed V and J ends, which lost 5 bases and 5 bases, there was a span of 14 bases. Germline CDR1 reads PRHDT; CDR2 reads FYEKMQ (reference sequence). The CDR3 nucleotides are TGTGCCAGCAGCCCCTTCTTGGGCGGAGATACGCAGTATTTT. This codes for CASSPFLGGDTQYF.

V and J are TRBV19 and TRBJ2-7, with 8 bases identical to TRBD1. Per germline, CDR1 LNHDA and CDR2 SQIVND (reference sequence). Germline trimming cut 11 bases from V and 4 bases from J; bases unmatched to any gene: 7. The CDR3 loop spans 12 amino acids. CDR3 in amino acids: CAGSGGKYEQYF. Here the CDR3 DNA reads TGTGCCGGGTCAGGGGGCAAGTACGAGCAGTACTTC.

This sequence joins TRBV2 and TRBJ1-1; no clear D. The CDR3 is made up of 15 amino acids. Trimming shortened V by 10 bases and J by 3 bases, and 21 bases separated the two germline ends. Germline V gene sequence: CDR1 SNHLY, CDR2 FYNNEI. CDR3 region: CAKQAAALEDTEAFF. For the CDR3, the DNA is TGTGCCAAACAAGCAGCGGCACTGGAAGACACTGAAGCTTTCTTT.

CDR3 amino acids: CASSRRQGAGVMNTEAFF. The CDR3 DNA is TGCGCCAGCAGTCGCAGACAGGGGGCGGGGGTCATGAACACTGAAGCTTTCTTT. This chain joins TRBV10-2 and TRBJ1-1, with 10 bases fitting TRBD1. The CDR3 spans 18 residues. The trim removed 5 bases at V and 0 bases at J, leaving 12 bases unmatched. Germline V gene lookup returns CDR1 WSHSY and CDR2 SAAADI.

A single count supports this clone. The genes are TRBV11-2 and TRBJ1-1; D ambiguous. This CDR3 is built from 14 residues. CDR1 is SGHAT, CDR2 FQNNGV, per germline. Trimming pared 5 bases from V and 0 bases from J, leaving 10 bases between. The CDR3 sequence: CASSQESLNTEAFF. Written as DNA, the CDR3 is TGTGCCAGCAGCCAGGAGTCTTTGAACACTGAAGCTTTCTTT. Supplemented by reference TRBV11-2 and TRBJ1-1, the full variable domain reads EAGVAQSPRYKIIEKRQSVAFWCNPISGHATLYWYQQILGQGPKLLIQFQNNGVVDDSQLPKDRFSAERLKGVDSTLKIQPAKLEDSAVYLCASSQESLNTEAFFGQGTRLTVV.

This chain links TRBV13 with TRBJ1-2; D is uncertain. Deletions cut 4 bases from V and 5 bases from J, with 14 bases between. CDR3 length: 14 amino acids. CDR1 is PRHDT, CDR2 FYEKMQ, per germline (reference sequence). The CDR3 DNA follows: TGTGCCAGCAGCTCCCCCCCGGACGGGTATGGCTACACCTTC. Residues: CASSSPPDGYGYTF.

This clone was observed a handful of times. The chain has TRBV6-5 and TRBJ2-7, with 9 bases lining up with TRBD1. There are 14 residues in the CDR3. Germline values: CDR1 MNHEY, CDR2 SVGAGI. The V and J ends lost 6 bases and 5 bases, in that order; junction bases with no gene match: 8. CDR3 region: CASRGYRQGDEQYF. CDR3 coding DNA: TGTGCCAGCAGGGGCTACAGACAGGGGGACGAGCAGTACTTC.

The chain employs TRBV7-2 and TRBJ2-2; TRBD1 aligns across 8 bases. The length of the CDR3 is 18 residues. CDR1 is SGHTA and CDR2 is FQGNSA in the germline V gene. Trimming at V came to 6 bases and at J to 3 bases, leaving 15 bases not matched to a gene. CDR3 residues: CASSLDPSQGADTGELFF. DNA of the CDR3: TGTGCCAGCAGTCTAGACCCCTCCCAGGGGGCGGACACCGGGGAGCTGTTTTTT.

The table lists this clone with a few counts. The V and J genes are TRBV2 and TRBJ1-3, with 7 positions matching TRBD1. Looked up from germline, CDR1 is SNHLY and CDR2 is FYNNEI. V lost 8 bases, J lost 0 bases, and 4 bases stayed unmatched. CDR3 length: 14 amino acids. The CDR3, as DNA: TGTGCCAGCCTAACAGGGGACTCTGGAAACACCATATATTTT. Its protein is CASLTGDSGNTIYF.

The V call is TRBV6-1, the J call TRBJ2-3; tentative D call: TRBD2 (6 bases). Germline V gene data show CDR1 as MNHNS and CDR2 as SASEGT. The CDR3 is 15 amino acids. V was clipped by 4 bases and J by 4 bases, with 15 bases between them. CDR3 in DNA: TGTGCCAGCAGTGCCTCGGGGCGGGGAGCAGATACGCAGTATTTT. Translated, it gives CASSASGRGADTQYF.